Below are 21 T cell receptor beta chains sequenced from a single sample in a study of PD-1 blockade in classical Hodgkin lymphoma. The time point: newly diagnosed, previously untreated cHL patient sample. This table comes from immunoSEQ multiplex PCR, and its TCRdb copy is limited to in-frame clones, with some not included. The sample records under 80,000 clones, nearly 95% being singletons. The sequencing input was peripheral blood mononuclear cells (PBMCs). Receptors were obtained from a human donor with classical Hodgkin lymphoma.

The J gene is TRBJ2-2, the V gene TRBV11-2; D is unresolved. The germline CDR1 and CDR2 sequences are SGHAT and FQNNGV. The CDR3 totals 14 residues. The V gene lost 1 base and the J gene lost 11 bases, with 14 bases spanning the gap. The CDR3 bases are TGTGCCAGCAGCTTAGTTTCACACCGGGTCGAGCTGTTTTTT. It encodes CASSLVSHRVELFF.

This clone was picked up a small number of times. The rearrangement links TRBV7-9 to TRBJ1-1, with 9 bases lining up with TRBD1. This CDR3 has 13 amino acids. V trimming: 8 bases; J trimming: 4 bases; junction bases outside the gene matches: 5. In germline, CDR1 is SEHNR, CDR2 FQNEAQ (reference sequence). CDR3 bases: TGTGCCAGCCGGGACAGGGTGGTCACTGAAGCTTTCTTT. As protein: CASRDRVVTEAFF.

The chain joins TRBV7-2 to TRBJ2-3; the match to TRBD1 covers 11 bases. V trimming: 4 bases; J trimming: 1 base; junction bases outside the gene matches: 1. This CDR3 spans 15 amino acids. Germline lookup yields CDR1 SGHTA and CDR2 FQGNSA. DNA of the CDR3: TGTGCCAGCAGCTCGGGACAGGGGGGCACAGATACGCAGTATTTT. It translates to CASSSGQGGTDTQYF.

The chain links TRBV6-1 to TRBJ1-2, with D uncertain. This CDR3 contains 9 residues. V was cut by 11 bases and J by 11 bases, with 12 bases left in between. The V gene's germline CDR1 is MNHNS and CDR2 SASEGT. Written as DNA, the CDR3 is TGTGCCTGTGGATTTCGGTACACCTTC. Its translation: CACGFRYTF.

The chain carries TRBV28 and TRBJ1-3, with TRBD1 matching over 9 bases. This CDR3 region has 16 residues. Germline CDR1 and CDR2: MDHEN and SYDVKM. V trimming: 4 bases; J trimming: 0 bases; junction bases outside the gene matches: 4. CDR3 protein: CASSSPGQGSGNTIYF. The CDR3 nucleotides are TGTGCCAGCAGTTCACCGGGACAGGGCTCTGGAAACACCATATATTTT.

CDR3 in amino acids: CASSYRSGRGPGELFF. CDR3 nucleotide sequence: TGTGCCAGCAGTTACCGGAGCGGGAGGGGTCCCGGGGAGCTGTTTTTT. This chain links TRBV6-5 with TRBJ2-2, with 10 positions matching TRBD2. This CDR3 comprises 16 residues. Looked up from germline, CDR1 is MNHEY and CDR2 is SVGAGI. The V gene end was trimmed by 2 bases and the J gene end by 6 bases; junction bases not matched to a gene: 6.

A single count supports this clone. The gene calls are TRBV7-9 and TRBJ2-7; TRBD1 aligns across 9 bases. This CDR3 has 15 amino acids. The germline V gene has CDR1 SEHNR and CDR2 FQNEAQ (reference sequence). Germline trimming cut 0 bases from V and 3 bases from J; bases unmatched to any gene: 3. The CDR3 bases are TGTGCCAGCAGCTTAGCGGACAGGGGTCGCTACGAGCAGTACTTC. It translates to CASSLADRGRYEQYF.

V usage is TRBV6-5 and J usage is TRBJ1-1; no definite D call. V was shortened by 9 bases and J by 5 bases, with 10 bases between the two germline ends. Germline assignment: CDR1 MNHEY and CDR2 SVGAGI. There are 11 residues in the CDR3. This chain's CDR3 is CASGRGTEAFF. The CDR3 region has the DNA TGTGCCAGTGGGCGCGGGACTGAAGCTTTCTTT.

The rearrangement links TRBV30 to TRBJ1-1; weak D call: TRBD1 (5 bases). V shed 4 bases and J shed 3 bases, with 15 bases lying between them. The CDR3 is 14 amino acids. Germline V CDR1 and CDR2: GTSNPN, SVGIG (reference sequence). DNA of the CDR3: TGTGCCTGGAATCCTCAGGGATCTGACACTGAAGCTTTCTTT. This encodes CAWNPQGSDTEAFF.

This chain connects TRBV6-4 to TRBJ2-1; 11 bases map to TRBD2. Germline V gene sequence: CDR1 MRHNA, CDR2 SNTAGT. V dropped 2 bases and J dropped 4; count of bases not matched to a gene: 1. CDR3 length: 15 amino acids. In DNA, the CDR3 is TGTGCCAGCAGTGACGGGACTAGCGGTTACAATGAGCAGTTCTTC. As protein: CASSDGTSGYNEQFF.

V and J are TRBV27 and TRBJ1-1, with 9 bases that match TRBD1. Trimming cost V 3 bases and J 2 bases; bases outside gene matches: 19. Germline CDR1 is MNHEY and CDR2 is SMNVEV (reference sequence). This CDR3 spans 20 amino acids. DNA of the CDR3: TGTGCCAGCAGTTTTTCAGGTCTCCTGACACAGGGGGCAGGAAACACTGAAGCTTTCTTT. This gives the protein CASSFSGLLTQGAGNTEAFF.

The chain joins TRBV11-2 to TRBJ2-3; maybe TRBD2 (5 bases). Germline V lookup: CDR1 SGHAT, CDR2 FQNNGV. The CDR3 covers 15 residues. V was clipped by 7 bases and J by 0 bases, with 14 bases between them. CDR3 region: CASTLIPGSTDTQYF. Written as DNA, the CDR3 is TGTGCCAGCACCCTAATTCCGGGAAGCACAGATACGCAGTATTTT. Filled out from reference TRBV11-2 and TRBJ2-3, the complete variable domain reads EAGVAQSPRYKIIEKRQSVAFWCNPISGHATLYWYQQILGQGPKLLIQFQNNGVVDDSQLPKDRFSAERLKGVDSTLKIQPAKLEDSAVYLCASTLIPGSTDTQYFGPGTRLTVL.

V is TRBV30 and J is TRBJ2-7; D is ambiguous. The germline gives CDR1 GTSNPN, CDR2 SVGIG (reference sequence). The germline V and J ends were trimmed by 0 bases and 2 bases, with 11 bases remaining between them. The CDR3 contains 14 residues. The CDR3 coding sequence is TGTGCCTGGAGTGTACAAGGGTACCCCTACGAGCAGTACTTC. Its protein is CAWSVQGYPYEQYF.

With regard to this clone: A read error may produce the germline difference seen at one junction end. The chain links TRBV7-2 to TRBJ2-1; 12 bases fit TRBD2. The CDR3 contains 14 residues. Per the germline V gene, CDR1 is SGHTA and CDR2 is FQGNSA. The CDR3 region has the DNA TGTGCCAGCAGCTATACACTAGCGGGGGGATCCCAGATCTTC. Its protein is CASSYTLAGGSQIF.

In this sample, this clone turned up once. The chain carries TRBV7-2 and TRBJ1-1, with a weak D call TRBD1 (6 bases). Germline assignment: CDR1 SGHTA and CDR2 FQGNSA. This CDR3 has 13 amino acids. Trimming left V 5 bases short and J 6 bases short, with 13 bases between. CDR3 DNA sequence: TGTGCCAGCAGCCTGAACAGGGTGGCTGAAGCTTTCTTT. Translation gives CASSLNRVAEAFF.

V is TRBV6-5 and J is TRBJ2-7; D is unclear. The germline CDR1 and CDR2 sequences are MNHEY and SVGAGI. V lost 2 bases to trimming and J lost 2 bases, with 13 bases between them. This CDR3 is 15 amino acids long. The CDR3 region has the DNA TGTGCCAGCAGTTACGGCGGTTCGTTTACCTACGAGCAGTACTTC. It encodes CASSYGGSFTYEQYF.

The genes are TRBV7-3 and TRBJ1-3; D is possibly TRBD1 (5 bases). Trimming removed 5 bases from V and 2 bases from J, with 7 bases in between. CDR1 and CDR2 from the germline V gene are SGHTA and FQGTGA. The CDR3 extends over 13 amino acids. Here the CDR3 DNA reads TGTGCCAGCAGCCAGGGACCTGGAAACACCATATATTTT. It codes for CASSQGPGNTIYF.

The V gene is TRBV11-2, the J gene TRBJ2-7; D remains ambiguous. Germline V gene lookup returns CDR1 SGHAT and CDR2 FQNNGV. V was trimmed by 3 bases and J by 0 bases, leaving 12 bases between them. The CDR3 spans 15 residues. For the CDR3, the DNA is TGTGCCAGCAGCTTGGACGGCTTAAGCTCCTACGAGCAGTACTTC. It yields the protein CASSLDGLSSYEQYF.

The chain joins TRBV7-3 to TRBJ1-2, with D perhaps TRBD1 (5 bases). CDR1 and CDR2 from the germline V gene are SGHTA and FQGTGA. The CDR3 is 13 amino acids. V was shortened by 6 bases and J by 5 bases, with 13 bases between the two germline ends. The CDR3 here is CASRSGTGYGYTF. In nucleotides, the CDR3 is TGTGCCAGCAGGTCCGGGACCGGGTATGGCTACACCTTC.

The J gene is TRBJ2-1, the V gene TRBV18; no firm D call. Germline CDR1 reads KGHSH; CDR2 reads LQKENI. The CDR3 is 13 amino acids. The V end was cut by 3 bases, the J end by 2 bases, with 5 bases between. The CDR3 is CASSPDPYNEQFF. DNA for the CDR3: TGTGCCAGCTCACCTGACCCCTACAATGAGCAGTTCTTC.

The V gene is TRBV2, the J gene TRBJ1-6, with D maybe TRBD1 (5 bases). Trimming removed 9 bases at V and 10 bases at J, with 16 bases between. The CDR3 runs to 13 residues. The germline gives CDR1 SNHLY, CDR2 FYNNEI. DNA of the CDR3: TGTGCCAGTACGTTAAGGGGTGGGTCACCCCTCCACTTT. This codes for CASTLRGGSPLHF.